This entry lists 19 T cell receptor beta chains sequenced from one sample in a study of blood T cell repertoires in COVID-19. Some clones are missing from TCRdb's copy, which holds only in-frame ones; the method was immunoSEQ multiplex PCR. This table has 250,000 to 350,000 clones, around 88% appearing once. Sample: peripheral blood. These receptors all come from a man aged 25-45 years with acute or convalescent COVID-19.

The chain joins TRBV5-1 to TRBJ2-1; the D gene is possibly TRBD2 (5 bases). Trimming shortened V by 1 base and J by 3 bases, and 8 bases separated the two germline ends. CDR3 length equals 14 residues. The germline V gene encodes CDR1 SGHRS and CDR2 YFSETQ. CDR3 sequence (DNA): TGCGCCAGCAGCTTGTTACGGGACTACAATGAGCAGTTCTTC. It codes for CASSLLRDYNEQFF.

The rearrangement links TRBV19 to TRBJ2-7; D might be TRBD1 (5 bases). The CDR3 contains 14 residues. V was trimmed by 3 bases and J by 4 bases, leaving 13 bases between them. Germline assignment: CDR1 LNHDA and CDR2 SQIVND (reference sequence). This CDR3 is CASSMAQGAYEQYF. The CDR3 DNA follows: TGTGCCAGTAGTATGGCCCAGGGTGCGTACGAGCAGTACTTC.

The genes are TRBV19 and TRBJ2-1; D gene unclear. Germline V gene data show CDR1 as LNHDA and CDR2 as SQIVND (reference sequence). The CDR3 runs 15 residues. Trimming left V 2 bases short and J 1 base short, with 9 bases between. CDR3 protein: CASSISFASYNEQFF. The CDR3 coding sequence is TGTGCCAGTAGTATAAGTTTCGCGTCCTACAATGAGCAGTTCTTC.

This rearrangement joins TRBV11-2 to TRBJ2-1; 10 bases line up with TRBD2. The CDR3 has 17 amino acids. Germline CDR1 and CDR2: SGHAT and FQNNGV. V gave up 2 bases and J gave up 0 bases; unmatched junction bases: 4. The CDR3 DNA reads as TGTGCCAGCAGCTTACGGACTAGCGGTGGCTCCTACAATGAGCAGTTCTTC. Translating gives CASSLRTSGGSYNEQFF.

The chain uses TRBV30 and TRBJ2-5; 8 bases are shared with TRBD2. Germline V CDR1 and CDR2: GTSNPN, SVGIG (reference sequence). This CDR3 has 18 residues. With 0 bases clipped from V and 6 bases from J, the junction kept 18 bases outside the gene matches. CDR3 in amino acids: CAWSVLGKVGGVMKTQYF. The CDR3 DNA follows: TGTGCCTGGAGTGTCTTGGGCAAGGTCGGGGGGGTGATGAAGACCCAGTACTTC.

V gene TRBV30 combines with J gene TRBJ1-3, with D unclear. V lost 0 bases and J lost 0, with 15 bases in between. Germline CDR1 GTSNPN, CDR2 SVGIG (reference sequence). There are 17 residues in the CDR3. Written as DNA, the CDR3 is TGTGCCTGGAGTGTACCGTTATCCAGGTCCTCTGGAAACACCATATATTTT. It translates to CAWSVPLSRSSGNTIYF.

V usage is TRBV28 and J usage is TRBJ1-1; a possible D gene is TRBD1 (5 bases). Germline loops: CDR1 MDHEN, CDR2 SYDVKM. V shed 3 bases and J shed 2 bases, with 19 bases lying between them. CDR3 size: 17 residues. CDR3 nucleotide sequence: TGTGCCAGCAGTTTTGGCGGCCGGGGGTTATTAAACACTGAAGCTTTCTTT. As protein: CASSFGGRGLLNTEAFF.

The chain is built from TRBV19 and TRBJ2-3, with 14 nucleotides matching TRBD2. The trim removed 5 bases at V and 1 base at J, leaving 5 bases unmatched. Germline V gives CDR1 LNHDA, CDR2 SQIVND (reference sequence). This CDR3 contains 17 residues. CDR3 DNA sequence: TGTGCCAGTAGTGGGGGGACTAGCGGGAGAGGCACAGATACGCAGTATTTT. Translating it yields CASSGGTSGRGTDTQYF.

The chain combines TRBV5-1 with TRBJ2-7; the match to TRBD1 covers 7 bases. This CDR3 has 16 amino acids. Per the germline V gene, CDR1 is SGHRS and CDR2 is YFSETQ. Trimming took 0 bases from V and 1 from J; bases not matched to a gene: 7. For the CDR3, the DNA is TGCGCCAGCAGCTTGGCTACAGGACAGGCTTCCTACGAGCAGTACTTC. It yields the protein CASSLATGQASYEQYF.

V and J are TRBV19 and TRBJ2-6; D is perhaps TRBD2 (6 bases). The CDR3 extends over 15 amino acids. V was cut by 7 bases and J by 2 bases, with 12 bases left in between. Germline-derived CDR1 and CDR2 are LNHDA and SQIVND (reference sequence). CDR3 sequence (DNA): TGTGCCAGTAAAGGCGGGGAAGCTGGGGCCAACGTCCTGACTTTC. Translation gives CASKGGEAGANVLTF.

The chain uses TRBV5-4 and TRBJ1-2, with 9 bases aligning to TRBD1. The length of the CDR3 is 15 residues. V gave up 4 bases and J gave up 8 bases; unmatched junction bases: 12. Germline assignment: CDR1 SGHNT and CDR2 YYREEE (reference sequence). CDR3 loop: CASSAPGTGTLGYTF. Written as DNA, the CDR3 is TGTGCCAGCAGCGCACCCGGGACAGGGACGCTCGGCTACACCTTC.

V is TRBV9 and J is TRBJ2-1; 11 bases are shared with TRBD1. The V and J ends lost 4 bases and 6 bases, in that order; junction bases with no gene match: 9. Germline CDR1 SGDLS, CDR2 YYNGEE. CDR3 length equals 16 residues. The CDR3 loop reads CASSHPWDRGSNEQFF. CDR3 sequence (DNA): TGTGCCAGCAGCCACCCTTGGGACAGGGGGTCCAATGAGCAGTTCTTC.

CDR3 coding DNA: TGTGCCTGGAGTAGACGAACAGCCCCATATGGCTACACCTTC. Its translation is CAWSRRTAPYGYTF. The chain uses TRBV30 and TRBJ1-2; D is uncertain. V gave up 2 bases and J gave up 5 bases, with 15 bases separating them. CDR1 and CDR2 (germline): GTSNPN, SVGIG (reference sequence). This CDR3 is built from 14 residues.

The rearrangement uses TRBV19 and TRBJ2-3; D unclear. The V end lost 4 bases, the J end lost 5 bases, and 13 bases lay between the germline ends. This CDR3 region has 14 residues. From germline, CDR1 is LNHDA and CDR2 SQIVND (reference sequence). CDR3 region: CASSTPDLIDTQYF. CDR3 nucleotide sequence: TGTGCCAGTAGTACCCCCGACTTGATAGATACGCAGTATTTT.

V and J are TRBV15 and TRBJ1-5; D is possibly TRBD1 (6 bases). The CDR3 has 15 amino acids. V lost 0 bases, J lost 5 bases, and 11 bases lay in between. Germline V CDR1 and CDR2: LNHNV, YYDKDF (reference sequence). CDR3 nucleotide sequence: TGTGCCACCAGCAGAGACCCGCAGGGGTATCAGCCCCAGCATTTT. This codes for CATSRDPQGYQPQHF.

This sequence joins TRBV19 and TRBJ1-5; 9 bases match TRBD1. Germline lookup yields CDR1 LNHDA and CDR2 SQIVND (reference sequence). V lost 5 bases, J lost 4 bases, and 6 bases stayed unmatched. This CDR3 contains 15 residues. CDR3 in amino acids: CASSLMTGGNQPQHF. For the CDR3, the DNA is TGTGCCAGTAGTTTAATGACAGGGGGAAATCAGCCCCAGCATTTT.

The rearrangement links TRBV30 to TRBJ1-4; the D gene is possibly TRBD1 (6 bases). V shed 3 bases and J shed 8 bases, with 13 bases lying between them. The CDR3 runs to 13 residues. The germline V gene encodes CDR1 GTSNPN and CDR2 SVGIG (reference sequence). CDR3: CAWSLQGLEKLFF. In nucleotides, the CDR3 is TGTGCCTGGAGCTTACAGGGATTGGAAAAACTGTTTTTT.

The chain couples TRBV7-8 to TRBJ1-2; unclear D gene. CDR3 size: 14 residues. The V and J ends lost 2 bases and 3 bases respectively, with 10 bases between them. Germline-derived CDR1 and CDR2 are SGHVS and FQNEAQ. In DNA, the CDR3 is TGTGCCAGCAGCTTATCCCGAAGAGACTATGGCTACACCTTC. Protein: CASSLSRRDYGYTF. The complete variable domain, with remaining parts taken from reference TRBV7-8 and TRBJ1-2, reads GAGVSQSPRYKVAKRGQDVALRCDPISGHVSLFWYQQALGQGPEFLTYFQNEAQLDKSGLPSDRFFAERPEGSVSTLKIQRTQQEDSAVYLCASSLSRRDYGYTFGSGTRLTVV.

The chain employs TRBV14 and TRBJ2-5; D remains unclear. This CDR3 comprises 12 residues. V gave up 5 bases and J gave up 4 bases, with 8 bases separating them. Germline V lookup: CDR1 SGHDN, CDR2 FVKESK. This CDR3 reads CASSAQLETQYF. The CDR3 bases are TGTGCCAGCAGCGCCCAGTTAGAGACCCAGTACTTC.